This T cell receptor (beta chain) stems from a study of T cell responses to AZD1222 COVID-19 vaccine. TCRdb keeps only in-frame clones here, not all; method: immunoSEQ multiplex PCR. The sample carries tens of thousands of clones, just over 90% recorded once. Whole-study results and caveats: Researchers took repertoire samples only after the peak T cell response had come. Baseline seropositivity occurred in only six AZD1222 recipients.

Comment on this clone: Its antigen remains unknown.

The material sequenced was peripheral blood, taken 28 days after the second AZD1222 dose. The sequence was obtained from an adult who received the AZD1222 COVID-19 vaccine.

Written as DNA, the CDR3 is TGTGCCAGCAGCCAGATCTCGGGACAGGGGACAGATACGCAGTATTTT. This encodes CASSQISGQGTDTQYF. This chain uses TRBV5-5 with TRBJ2-3; 10 nucleotides match TRBD1. V was clipped by 4 bases and J by 3 bases; unmatched bases: 8. The V gene's germline CDR1 is SGHKS and CDR2 YYEKEE (reference sequence). The CDR3 has 16 residues. The full variable domain, completed using reference TRBV5-5 and TRBJ2-3, is DAGVTQSPTHLIKTRGQQVTLRCSPISGHKSVSWYQQVLGQGPQFIFQYYEKEERGRGNFPDRFSARQFPNYSSELNVNALLLGDSALYLCASSQISGQGTDTQYFGPGTRLTVL.